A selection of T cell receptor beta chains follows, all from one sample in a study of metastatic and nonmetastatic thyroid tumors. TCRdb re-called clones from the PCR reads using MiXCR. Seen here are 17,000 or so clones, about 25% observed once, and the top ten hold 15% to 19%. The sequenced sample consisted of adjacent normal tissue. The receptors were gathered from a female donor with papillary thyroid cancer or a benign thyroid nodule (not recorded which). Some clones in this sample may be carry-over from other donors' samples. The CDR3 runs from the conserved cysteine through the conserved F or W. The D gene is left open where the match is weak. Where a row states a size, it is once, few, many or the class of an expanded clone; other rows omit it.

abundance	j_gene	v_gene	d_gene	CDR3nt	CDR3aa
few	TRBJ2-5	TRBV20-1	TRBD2	TGCAGTGCCGCTAGCGGGAGGAGTGAGACCCAGTACTTC	CSAASGRSETQYF
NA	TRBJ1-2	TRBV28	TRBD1	TGTGCCAGCAGTACAGGGGGCGGAAATGGCTACACCTTC	CASSTGGGNGYTF
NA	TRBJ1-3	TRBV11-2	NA	TGTGCCAGCAGCTTAGAGGGACACCCTGGAAACACCATATATTTT	CASSLEGHPGNTIYF
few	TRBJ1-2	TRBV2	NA	TGTGCCAGCAGTCCAGACAGTTCAGGCTATGGCTACACCTTC	CASSPDSSGYGYTF
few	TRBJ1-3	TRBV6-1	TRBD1	TGTGCCAGCAGTTCCGGGACAGGGACTACCGGAAACACCATATATTTT	CASSSGTGTTGNTIYF
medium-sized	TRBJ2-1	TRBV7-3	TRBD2	TGTGCCAGCAGCTTAAGACGGGAGGGCCGTGTGGGGAATGAGCAGTTCTTC	CASSLRREGRVGNEQFF
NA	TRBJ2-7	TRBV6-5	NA	TGTGCCAGCAGTTACTCAAGACCTGAGACCTACGAGCAGTACTTC	CASSYSRPETYEQYF
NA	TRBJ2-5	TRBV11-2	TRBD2	TGTGCCAGCAGCCGCTACCATTACTTACTAGCGGGGGGGCAAGAGACCCAGTACTTC	CASSRYHYLLAGGQETQYF
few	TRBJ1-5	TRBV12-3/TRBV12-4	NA	TGTGCCAGCAGCAACACCCCTGGGGGCAATCAGCCCCAGCATTTT	CASSNTPGGNQPQHF
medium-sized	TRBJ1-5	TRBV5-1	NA	TGCGCCAGCAGCTTGGAGGGAGGTCAGCCCCAGCATTTT	CASSLEGGQPQHF
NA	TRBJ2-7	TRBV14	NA	TGTGCCAGCAGCCGGGGGGCGCGAAAATACGAGCAGTACTTC	CASSRGARKYEQYF
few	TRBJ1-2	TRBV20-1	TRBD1	TGCAGTGCTAGAAAGGGGACAGGAACCTATGGCTACACCTTC	CSARKGTGTYGYTF
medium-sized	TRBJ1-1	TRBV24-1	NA	TGTGCCACCAGGCCCTTGGGCGGGATATTATTGAACACTGAAGCTTTCTTT	CATRPLGGILLNTEAFF
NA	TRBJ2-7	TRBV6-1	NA	TGTGCCATCCTCGATGACACACCCTACAAGCAGTACTTC	CAILDDTPYKQYF
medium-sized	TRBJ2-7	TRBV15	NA	TGTGCCACCAGCAGAACCCGACAGAGCGAGCAGTACTTC	CATSRTRQSEQYF
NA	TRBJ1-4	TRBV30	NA	TGTGCCTGGAGCGCTAGACCAAATGAAAAACTGTTTTTT	CAWSARPNEKLFF
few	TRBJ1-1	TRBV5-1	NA	TGCGCCAGCAGCCTAATTCCATCAGGGGAAGGGATGAACACTGAAGCTTTCTTT	CASSLIPSGEGMNTEAFF
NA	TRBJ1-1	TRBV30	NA	TGTGCCTGGAGTCCGCGGGGGATTGAAGCTTTCTTT	CAWSPRGIEAFF
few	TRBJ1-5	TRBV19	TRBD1	TGTGCCAGTAGTAAGGGACAGGGCAATCAGCCCCAGCATTTT	CASSKGQGNQPQHF
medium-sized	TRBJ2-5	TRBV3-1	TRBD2	TGTGCCAGCAGCCCGGCTAGCGGGGCACTCCAAGAGACCCAGTACTTC	CASSPASGALQETQYF
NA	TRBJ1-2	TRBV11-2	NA	TGTGCCAGCAGCTTAGATCTTGCAGGAAACTATGGCTACACCTTC	CASSLDLAGNYGYTF
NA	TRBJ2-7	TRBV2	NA	TGTGCCAGCAGACTCACAGGGCTCGGATTTTACGAGCAGTACTTC	CASRLTGLGFYEQYF
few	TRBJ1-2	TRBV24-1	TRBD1	TGTGCCACCAGTGACCGGGACAGGGGGTATGGCTACACCTTC	CATSDRDRGYGYTF
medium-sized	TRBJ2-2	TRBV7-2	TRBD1	TGTGCCAGCAGCTTATTCGGACAGGGCAAAACCGGGGAGCTGTTTTTT	CASSLFGQGKTGELFF